Following are 18 T cell receptor beta chains from one sample sequenced in a study of T cells expressing NK-cell markers. One entry per CDR3 protein, without DNA, is what TCRdb gives after re-calling the 5' RACE reads. The sample includes around 140,000 distinct CDR3 sequences. Material: blood T cells: a sorted CD56 or NKG2C T cell subset, CD4+ or CD8+ T cells, or bulk PBMC T cells (not recorded which). The receptors stem from a man between 18 and 29 years old in good health.

The V gene is TRBV30, the J gene TRBJ2-1; TCRdb indicates TRBD2, and absent DNA this call remains unverified. Germline V gene data show CDR1 as GTSNPN and CDR2 as SVGIG (reference sequence). This CDR3 contains 14 residues. The CDR3 sequence: CAWHGLVRHNEQFF.

The chain recombines TRBV19 with TRBJ2-5. This CDR3 contains 11 residues. CDR1 LNHDA and CDR2 SQIVND come from the germline V gene (reference sequence). This CDR3 is CASSMLETQYF.

V and J are TRBV20-1 and TRBJ2-2; as DNA is missing, the TRBD2 call by TCRdb cannot be tested. This CDR3 contains 13 residues. Germline V CDR1 and CDR2: DFQATT, SNEGSKA (reference sequence). CDR3 residues: CSASSPLSGELFF.

The V gene is TRBV5-1, the J gene TRBJ1-6; TCRdb names TRBD1, which stays unverified in the absence of DNA. Germline V gene sequence: CDR1 SGHRS, CDR2 YFSETQ. The CDR3 runs 18 residues. The CDR3 region is CASSLGGSNHQYNSPLHF.

This chain connects TRBV4-3 to TRBJ2-2; checking the TCRdb D call of TRBD1 is not possible without DNA. The CDR3 has 16 amino acids. Germline V gene data show CDR1 as LGHNA and CDR2 as YSLEER. The chain's CDR3 is CASSQTTGTNTGELFF.

V is TRBV3-1 and J is TRBJ2-1; TCRdb's D gene call, TRBD2, goes unchecked for lack of DNA. CDR3 length: 19 amino acids. Germline values: CDR1 LGHDT, CDR2 YNNKEL (reference sequence). The CDR3 here is CASSQDPPWTSGTYNEQFF.

J is TRBJ1-2 and V is TRBV7-9; TCRdb lists TRBD1, though no DNA is available to test this call. Germline V gene data show CDR1 as SEHNR and CDR2 as FQNEAQ (reference sequence). This CDR3 is built from 14 residues. This CDR3 is CASTDTGQNYGYTF.

V gene TRBV10-1 combines with J gene TRBJ1-3. Per the germline V gene, CDR1 is WNHNN and CDR2 is SYGVQD (reference sequence). The CDR3 covers 14 residues. CDR3 in amino acids: CASSATTSGNTIYF.

The rearrangement links TRBV6-5 to TRBJ1-5; TCRdb designates TRBD1, a call that cannot be tested without DNA. The CDR3 has 15 residues. CDR1 is MNHEY and CDR2 is SVGAGI in the germline V gene. The CDR3 loop is CASSYGRVGDQPQHF.

The J gene is TRBJ2-1, the V gene TRBV7-6; TCRdb lists TRBD1, though no DNA is available to test this call. The CDR3 has 14 residues. Germline CDR1 is SGHVS and CDR2 is FNYEAQ. The CDR3 protein is CASSFSREYDEQFF.

The chain recombines TRBV27 with TRBJ1-1; the D call from TCRdb, TRBD1, cannot be confirmed without DNA. This CDR3 has 14 residues. The germline V gene encodes CDR1 MNHEY and CDR2 SMNVEV (reference sequence). The CDR3 loop reads CASSPLDRNTEAFF.

The rearrangement uses TRBV20-1 and TRBJ2-7; TCRdb gives TRBD1 as the D gene, but with no DNA this cannot be confirmed. The CDR3 is 12 residues long. Germline CDR1 reads DFQATT; CDR2 reads SNEGSKA (reference sequence). CDR3 sequence: CSAGTVSYEQYF.

The rearrangement links TRBV27 to TRBJ2-7; TCRdb proposes TRBD1, but this gene call is untestable without DNA. Germline V gene sequence: CDR1 MNHEY, CDR2 SMNVEV (reference sequence). The CDR3 is 13 amino acids. Here the CDR3 reads CASSLGTGYEQYF.

The chain's CDR3 is CAISGGGLAEATSYNEQFF. This sequence joins TRBV10-3 and TRBJ2-1; no DNA is available, so the TRBD2 call from TCRdb remains unchecked. This CDR3 contains 19 residues. CDR1 and CDR2 (germline): ENHRY, SYGVKD.

The chain combines TRBV12-3 or TRBV12-4 with TRBJ2-2; there is no DNA to check the TCRdb D call of TRBD1. The CDR3 is made up of 15 amino acids. The CDR3 sequence: CASSFRGANTGELFF.

This chain uses TRBV7-7 with TRBJ2-1; checking the TCRdb D call of TRBD1 is not possible without DNA. CDR3 length equals 16 residues. The germline CDR1 and CDR2 sequences are SSHAT and FNYEAQ (reference sequence). This CDR3 reads CASSVRQGSSYNEQFF.

The chain employs TRBV28 and TRBJ1-1; TCRdb's D call, TRBD1, is unchecked because there is no DNA. The CDR3 runs 13 residues. The V gene's germline CDR1 is MDHEN and CDR2 SYDVKM. CDR3 region: CASRYRDRDQAFF.

This rearrangement joins TRBV10-2 to TRBJ1-1. Germline loops: CDR1 WSHSY, CDR2 SAAADI. CDR3 size: 17 residues. The CDR3 reads CASSALGGIGLDTEAFF.